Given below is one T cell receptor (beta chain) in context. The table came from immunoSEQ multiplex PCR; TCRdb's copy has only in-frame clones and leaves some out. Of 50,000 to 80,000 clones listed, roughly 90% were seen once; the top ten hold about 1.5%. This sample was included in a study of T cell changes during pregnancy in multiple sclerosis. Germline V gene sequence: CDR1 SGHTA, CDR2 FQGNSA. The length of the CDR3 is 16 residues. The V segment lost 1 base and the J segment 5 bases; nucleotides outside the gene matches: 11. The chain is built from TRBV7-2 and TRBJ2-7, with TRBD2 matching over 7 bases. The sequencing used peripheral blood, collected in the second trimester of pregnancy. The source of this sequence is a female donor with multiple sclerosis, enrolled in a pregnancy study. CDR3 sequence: CASSLDWREFNHEQYF. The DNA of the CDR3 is TGTGCCAGCAGCTTAGATTGGCGGGAGTTCAACCACGAGCAGTACTTC.